This T cell receptor (beta chain) was obtained from a study of CD8+CD57+ T cells in acquired aplastic anemia. About the research overall: Sorted CD4+ and CD8+ cells yielded about 3.1 ug of DNA on average.

TCR beta VDJ and CDR3 were profiled, and genomic DNA was the template. TCRdb analysed the reads with MiXCR anew, one entry per CDR3 protein. The sample lists 400,000 to 450,000 distinct CDR3 sequences; under 80% were seen once. Germline lookup yields CDR1 SGHTS and CDR2 YDEGEE. The V end lost 2 bases, the J end lost 0 bases, and 18 bases lay between the germline ends. The CDR3 totals 18 residues. With regard to this clonotype: Its antigen is unknown.

Study-wide points: Common to patients and controls were twenty-nine CD8+ CDR3 sequences.

The rearrangement links TRBV5-8 to TRBJ1-3; D is uncertain. This receptor was obtained from a human donor in good health, serving as a control. What was sequenced was sorted CD4+, CD8+, or CD8+CD57+ T cells (not recorded which) from PBMCs. CDR3: CASSFYRLQSHSGNTIYF. CDR3 in DNA: TGTGCCAGCAGCTTTTACCGGTTACAATCGCACTCTGGAAACACCATATATTTT.